These 19 T cell receptor beta chains were sequenced from one sample in a study of T cell repertoires in ileal Crohn's disease. Measured with immunoSEQ multiplex PCR; TCRdb has only the in-frame clones, and not every one. The sample lists around 4,900 clones, more than 75% occurring once. Time point reported: inflamed ileum from the surgical specimen. Input material: ileal tissue. The receptors come from an adult with Crohn's disease.

The chain employs TRBV4-1 and TRBJ1-2; tentatively, D is TRBD1 (5 bases). Trimming took 4 bases from V and 2 from J, leaving 14 bases between them. The germline gives CDR1 MGHRA, CDR2 YSYEKL. The CDR3 sequence is 15 residues long. CDR3 residues: CASSRGSLLNYGYTF. The CDR3 DNA sequence: TGCGCCAGCAGCCGGGGGTCCCTACTAAACTATGGCTACACCTTC.

V is TRBV6-1 and J is TRBJ1-1; D not resolved. The germline V gene encodes CDR1 MNHNS and CDR2 SASEGT. V shed 2 bases and J shed 6 bases, with 10 bases lying between them. The CDR3 is 13 residues long. In DNA form, the CDR3 reads TGTGCCAGCAGTGAACCACCCGCCGCTGAAGCTTTCTTT. This sequence encodes CASSEPPAAEAFF.

V usage is TRBV5-1 and J usage is TRBJ2-3; TRBD2 might be the D (6 bases). Germline V gene data show CDR1 as SGHRS and CDR2 as YFSETQ. The V end was cut by 5 bases, the J end by 1 base, with 20 bases between. CDR3 size: 17 residues. The CDR3 loop reads CASRYDGLAGRTDTQYF. The CDR3 DNA reads TGCGCCAGCAGATACGACGGACTTGCGGGGCGCACAGATACGCAGTATTTT.

This clone was detected once. V is TRBV6-5 and J is TRBJ2-7, with 10 bases identical to TRBD1. This CDR3 contains 14 residues. From germline, CDR1 is MNHEY and CDR2 SVGAGI. J was trimmed by 6 bases and V by 6 bases; bases with no gene match: 8. CDR3 DNA: TGTGCCAGCAGCTTCAGACAGGGGGCAGGCGAGCAGTACTTC. Encoded protein: CASSFRQGAGEQYF.

This clone was seen just once. The rearrangement uses TRBV6-1 and TRBJ1-1, with a weak D call TRBD1 (6 bases). Looked up from germline, CDR1 is MNHNS and CDR2 is SASEGT. This CDR3 contains 12 residues. V lost 1 base and J lost 10, with 10 bases in between. The CDR3 DNA follows: TGTGCCAGCAGTGAAGGGGGGCTCGGAGCTTTCTTT. It translates to CASSEGGLGAFF.

The J gene is TRBJ2-1, the V gene TRBV19; 12 bases fit TRBD2. The V segment lost 6 bases and the J segment 5 bases; nucleotides outside the gene matches: 8. This CDR3 region has 16 residues. Germline CDR1 LNHDA, CDR2 SQIVND (reference sequence). The CDR3 here is CASSPRTSGNNNEQFF. CDR3 DNA sequence: TGTGCCAGTAGCCCCAGGACTAGCGGGAATAACAATGAGCAGTTCTTC.

Comment on this clone: A read error may account for a junction end that differs from germline. V is TRBV2 and J is TRBJ2-7; D is ambiguous. CDR1 and CDR2 (germline): SNHLY, FYNNEI. This CDR3 has 11 residues. The CDR3 sequence: CASREGGEQYF. CDR3 in DNA: TGTGCCAGCAGGGAAGGCGGAGAGCAGTACTTC.

This rearrangement joins TRBV5-5 to TRBJ1-6, with 8 bases that match TRBD1. Germline V gene lookup returns CDR1 SGHKS and CDR2 YYEKEE (reference sequence). This CDR3 contains 17 residues. V gave up 2 bases and J gave up 7 bases; unmatched junction bases: 11. The CDR3 spells CASSLLAGGYSNSPLHF. The DNA of the CDR3 is TGTGCCAGCAGCTTATTGGCAGGGGGCTACTCCAATTCACCCCTCCACTTT.

This rearrangement joins TRBV6-7 to TRBJ2-3; 12 nucleotides agree with TRBD2. TRBV6-7 carries the ORF label, with uncertain function. This CDR3 is built from 21 residues. V was clipped by 5 bases and J by 3 bases; unmatched bases: 21. The CDR3 DNA reads TGTGCCAGCAGTGGAGGGCCGACTAGCGGGAGACGTGGCCAGGGGACAGATACGCAGTATTTT. Its protein is CASSGGPTSGRRGQGTDTQYF.

The rearrangement uses TRBV18 and TRBJ2-3; 9 bases map to TRBD2. The CDR3 length is 14 residues. J lost 7 bases, V lost 2 bases, and 4 bases had no gene match. The germline V gene encodes CDR1 KGHSH and CDR2 LQKENI. This CDR3 reads CASSPAGGPYTQYF. CDR3 bases: TGTGCCAGCTCACCAGCGGGGGGGCCGTATACGCAGTATTTT.

CDR3: CASRPETGQETQYF. The CDR3 DNA reads as TGCGCCAGTCGACCTGAGACTGGACAAGAGACCCAGTACTTC. J is TRBJ2-5 and V is TRBV5-1; D unclear. CDR1 and CDR2 from the germline V gene are SGHRS and YFSETQ. The CDR3 length is 14 residues. The V end was cut by 8 bases, the J end by 2 bases, with 16 bases between.

The V call is TRBV6-7, the J call TRBJ2-7, with a tentative D call TRBD1 (6 bases). TRBV6-7 is classed as an ORF, of uncertain function. Trimming removed 7 bases from V and 5 bases from J, with 33 bases in between. There are 19 residues in the CDR3. The chain's CDR3 is CASTFSGTRSPGTIDEQYF. As DNA, the CDR3 is TGTGCCAGCACCTTTTCCGGGACAAGGAGCCCAGGGACGATCGACGAGCAGTACTTC.

V gene TRBV19 combines with J gene TRBJ2-7, with a possible D match to TRBD2 (6 bases). Deletions cut 3 bases from V and 3 bases from J, with 9 bases between. The CDR3 consists of 13 residues. The germline V gene encodes CDR1 LNHDA and CDR2 SQIVND (reference sequence). CDR3 sequence: CASSIGSGYEQYF. The CDR3 coding sequence is TGTGCCAGTAGTATCGGGAGTGGCTACGAGCAGTACTTC.

The chain couples TRBV5-1 to TRBJ2-1; no definite D call. CDR1 is SGHRS and CDR2 is YFSETQ in the germline V gene. The CDR3 totals 14 residues. V was clipped by 0 bases and J by 4 bases, with 8 bases between them. The CDR3 region is CASSLENGYNEQFF. CDR3 nucleotide sequence: TGCGCCAGCAGCTTGGAAAACGGATACAATGAGCAGTTCTTC.

The J gene is TRBJ2-6, the V gene TRBV11-2, with D uncertain. The V end was cut by 6 bases, the J end by 2 bases, with 11 bases between. Germline CDR1 reads SGHAT; CDR2 reads FQNNGV. This CDR3 spans 15 amino acids. CDR3 in amino acids: CASRQRAAGANVLTF. The CDR3 DNA follows: TGTGCCAGCAGACAAAGGGCAGCTGGGGCCAACGTCCTGACTTTC.

The V gene is TRBV5-1, the J gene TRBJ1-1, with D maybe TRBD1 (6 bases). CDR1 is SGHRS and CDR2 is YFSETQ in the germline V gene. The CDR3 consists of 15 residues. The ends were cut back, 0 bases at V and 1 base at J, with 10 bases in the middle. The CDR3 loop reads CASSLAGASNTEAFF. CDR3 nucleotide sequence: TGCGCCAGCAGCTTGGCGGGGGCTTCGAACACTGAAGCTTTCTTT.

This clone appeared a few times. This rearrangement joins TRBV6-1 to TRBJ1-4, with D perhaps TRBD1 (5 bases). CDR1 is MNHNS and CDR2 is SASEGT in the germline V gene. This CDR3 comprises 14 residues. V was trimmed by 3 bases and J by 4 bases, leaving 9 bases between them. This CDR3 is CASSDQGGNEKLFF. The DNA of the CDR3 is TGTGCCAGCAGTGATCAGGGCGGTAATGAAAAACTGTTTTTT.

This chain uses TRBV19 with TRBJ1-1, with unresolved D. CDR1 and CDR2 from the germline V gene are LNHDA and SQIVND (reference sequence). The germline V and J ends were trimmed by 9 bases and 1 base, with 12 bases remaining between them. CDR3 length: 13 amino acids. The CDR3 sequence is CARPGPPNTEAFF. Here the CDR3 DNA reads TGTGCCAGACCCGGACCGCCGAACACTGAAGCTTTCTTT. The full variable domain, its missing parts supplied by reference TRBV19 and TRBJ1-1, is DGGITQSPKYLFRKEGQNVTLSCEQNLNHDAMYWYRQDPGQGLRLIYYSQIVNDFQKGDIAEGYSVSREKKESFPLTVTSAQKNPTAFYLCARPGPPNTEAFFGQGTRLTVV.

This clone was seen more than once but under ten times. The V and J genes are TRBV6-1 and TRBJ2-5; 12 bases align to TRBD2. Germline assignment: CDR1 MNHNS and CDR2 SASEGT. The CDR3 sequence is 18 residues long. Losses at the gene ends were 2 bases for V and 5 bases for J; bases not matched to a gene: 12. CDR3 region: CASSERRLAGERRETQYF. In DNA form, the CDR3 reads TGTGCCAGCAGTGAACGTAGACTAGCGGGAGAACGTCGGGAGACCCAGTACTTC.